Below, 2 T cell receptor beta chains from the same sample are listed, as sequenced in a study of post-analysis software for immune sequencing data. These receptors have no known antigen. Overall study results and limits: About five TRBV segments, including TRBV5-6, TRBV5-1 and TRBV20-1, were more frequent in patients than controls.

Libraries were made from TCR beta cDNA, and they carried unique molecular identifiers. MiXCR, run by TCRdb on the PCR reads, gives a single entry per CDR3 protein. The sample records roughly 400,000 distinct CDR3 sequences, approximately 37% being singletons. Sequenced: blood. These receptors were obtained from a girl aged 2-10 years with multiple sclerosis.

The V call is TRBV28, the J call TRBJ2-7; 7 bases line up with TRBD2. The CDR3 contains 16 residues. Germline values: CDR1 MDHEN, CDR2 SYDVKM. Germline trimming cut 3 bases from V and 1 base from J; bases unmatched to any gene: 9. This CDR3 is CASSFFRTRHSYEQYF. The CDR3 DNA follows: TGTGCCAGCAGTTTCTTCCGGACTAGACATTCCTACGAGCAGTACTTC.

This clonotype was counted a few times. V and J are TRBV2 and TRBJ1-4; D ambiguous. The CDR3 is 15 residues long. V was shortened by 7 bases and J by 0 bases, with 12 bases between the two germline ends. Germline V CDR1 and CDR2: SNHLY, FYNNEI. CDR3 DNA sequence: TGTGCCAGCAATAAGGGAATGGCAACTAATGAAAAACTGTTTTTT. This sequence encodes CASNKGMATNEKLFF.